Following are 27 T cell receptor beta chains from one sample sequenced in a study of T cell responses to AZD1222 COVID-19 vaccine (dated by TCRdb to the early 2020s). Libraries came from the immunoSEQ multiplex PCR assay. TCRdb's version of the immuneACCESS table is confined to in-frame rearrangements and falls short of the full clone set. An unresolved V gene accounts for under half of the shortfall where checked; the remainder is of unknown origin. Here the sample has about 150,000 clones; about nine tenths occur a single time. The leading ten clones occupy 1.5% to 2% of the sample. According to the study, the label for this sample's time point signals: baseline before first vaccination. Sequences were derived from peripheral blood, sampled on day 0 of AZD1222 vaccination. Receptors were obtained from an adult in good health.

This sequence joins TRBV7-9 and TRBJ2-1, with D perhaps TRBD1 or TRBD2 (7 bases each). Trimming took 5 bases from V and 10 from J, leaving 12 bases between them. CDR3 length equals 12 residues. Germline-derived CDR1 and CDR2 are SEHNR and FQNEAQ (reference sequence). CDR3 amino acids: CASSQGGYEQFF. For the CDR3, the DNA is TGTGCCAGCAGCCAGGGGGGGTACGAGCAGTTCTTC.

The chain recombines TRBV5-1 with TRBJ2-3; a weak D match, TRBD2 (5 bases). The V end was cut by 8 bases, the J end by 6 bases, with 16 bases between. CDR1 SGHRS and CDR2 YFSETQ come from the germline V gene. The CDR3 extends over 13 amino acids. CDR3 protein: CASRDLAADTQYF. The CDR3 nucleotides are TGCGCCAGTCGTGATCTAGCTGCTGATACGCAGTATTTT.

The CDR3, as DNA: TGCGCCAGCAGCCAAGATCTTGCAGGTCGGGATGAGCAGTTCTTC. The encoded protein is CASSQDLAGRDEQFF. V is TRBV4-1 and J is TRBJ2-1, with no clear D. Trimming pared 0 bases from V and 8 bases from J, leaving 14 bases between. Germline CDR1 is MGHRA and CDR2 is YSYEKL. The CDR3 has 15 amino acids.

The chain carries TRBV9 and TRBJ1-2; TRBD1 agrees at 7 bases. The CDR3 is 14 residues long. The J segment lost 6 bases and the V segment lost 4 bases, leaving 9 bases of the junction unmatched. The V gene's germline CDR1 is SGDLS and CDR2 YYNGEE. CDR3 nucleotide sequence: TGTGCCAGCAGCCCAAGACAGGGAACGGATGGCTACACCTTC. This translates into CASSPRQGTDGYTF. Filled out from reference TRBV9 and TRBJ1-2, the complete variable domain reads DSGVTQTPKHLITATGQRVTLRCSPRSGDLSVYWYQQSLDQGLQFLIQYYNGEERAKGNILERFSAQQFPDLHSELNLSSLELGDSALYFCASSPRQGTDGYTFGSGTRLTVV.

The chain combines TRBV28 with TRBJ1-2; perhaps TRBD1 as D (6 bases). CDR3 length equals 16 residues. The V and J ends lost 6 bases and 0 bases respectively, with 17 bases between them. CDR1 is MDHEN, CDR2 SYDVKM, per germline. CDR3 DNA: TGTGCCAGCAGACAACAATCGGACAGAGCTAACTATGGCTACACCTTC. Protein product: CASRQQSDRANYGYTF.

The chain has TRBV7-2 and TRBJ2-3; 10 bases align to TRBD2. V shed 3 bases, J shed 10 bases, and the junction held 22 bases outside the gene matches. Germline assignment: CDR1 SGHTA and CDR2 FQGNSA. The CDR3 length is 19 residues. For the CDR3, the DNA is TGTGCCAGCAGCTTCCCTCTAGCGGGAGAAGACCCGTCTGAAGAGGCGCAGTATTTT. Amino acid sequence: CASSFPLAGEDPSEEAQYF.

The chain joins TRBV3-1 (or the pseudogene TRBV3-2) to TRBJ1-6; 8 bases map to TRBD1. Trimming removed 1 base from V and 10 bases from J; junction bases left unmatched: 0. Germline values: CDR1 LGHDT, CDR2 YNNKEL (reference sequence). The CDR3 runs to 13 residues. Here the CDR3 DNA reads TGTGCCAGCAGCCAAGGACAGGGGTCACCCCTCCACTTT. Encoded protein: CASSQGQGSPLHF.

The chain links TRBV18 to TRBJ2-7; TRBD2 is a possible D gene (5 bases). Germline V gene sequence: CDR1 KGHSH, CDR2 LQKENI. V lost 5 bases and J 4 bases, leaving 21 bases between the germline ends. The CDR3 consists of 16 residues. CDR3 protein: CASSGVLVWPTYEQYF. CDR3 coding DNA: TGTGCCAGCTCAGGCGTACTAGTTTGGCCCACATACGAGCAGTACTTC.

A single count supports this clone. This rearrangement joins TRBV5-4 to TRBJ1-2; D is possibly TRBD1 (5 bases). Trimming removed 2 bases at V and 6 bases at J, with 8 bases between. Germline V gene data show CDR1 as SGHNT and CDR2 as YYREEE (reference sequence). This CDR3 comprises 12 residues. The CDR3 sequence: CASSFQGDGYTF. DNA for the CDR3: TGTGCCAGCAGCTTCCAAGGGGATGGCTACACCTTC.

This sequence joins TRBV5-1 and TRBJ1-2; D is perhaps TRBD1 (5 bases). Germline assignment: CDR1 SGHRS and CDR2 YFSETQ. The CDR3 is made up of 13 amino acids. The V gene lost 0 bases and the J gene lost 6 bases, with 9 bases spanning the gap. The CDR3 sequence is CASSLGGGDGYTF. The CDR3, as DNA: TGCGCCAGCAGCTTGGGAGGAGGGGATGGCTACACCTTC.

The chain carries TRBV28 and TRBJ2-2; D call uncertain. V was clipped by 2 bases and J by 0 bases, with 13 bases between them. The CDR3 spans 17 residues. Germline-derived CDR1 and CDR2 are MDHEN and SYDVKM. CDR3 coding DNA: TGTGCCAGCAGTTTAGAATGGCGGCCCACGAACACCGGGGAGCTGTTTTTT. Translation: CASSLEWRPTNTGELFF.

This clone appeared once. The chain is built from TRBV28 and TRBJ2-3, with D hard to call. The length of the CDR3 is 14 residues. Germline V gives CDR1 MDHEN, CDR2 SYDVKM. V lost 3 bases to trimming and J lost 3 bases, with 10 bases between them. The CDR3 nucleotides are TGTGCCAGCAGTTTTGTCAGAGAGACAGATACGCAGTATTTT. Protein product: CASSFVRETDTQYF. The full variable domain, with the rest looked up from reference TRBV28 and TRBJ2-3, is DVKVTQSSRYLVKRTGEKVFLECVQDMDHENMFWYRQDPGLGLRLIYFSYDVKMKEKGDIPEGYSVSREKKERFSLILESASTNQTSMYLCASSFVRETDTQYFGPGTRLTVL.

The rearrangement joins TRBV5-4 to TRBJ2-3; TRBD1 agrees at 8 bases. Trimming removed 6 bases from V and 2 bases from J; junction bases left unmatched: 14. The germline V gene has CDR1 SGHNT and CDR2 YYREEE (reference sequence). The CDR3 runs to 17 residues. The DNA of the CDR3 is TGTGCCAGCACCCTATTCTCGACAGGGGTTTTCACAGATACGCAGTATTTT. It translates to CASTLFSTGVFTDTQYF.

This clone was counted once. The CDR3 loop reads CASSVDGRNYEQYF. The CDR3 nucleotides are TGTGCCAGCAGCGTAGACGGGAGGAACTACGAGCAGTACTTC. The chain employs TRBV9 and TRBJ2-7; TRBD2 matches 7 bases. V lost 0 bases to trimming and J lost 3 bases; unmatched junction nucleotides: 3. CDR1 is SGDLS and CDR2 is YYNGEE in the germline V gene. This CDR3 comprises 14 residues. Full variable domain (missing parts from reference TRBV9 and TRBJ2-7): DSGVTQTPKHLITATGQRVTLRCSPRSGDLSVYWYQQSLDQGLQFLIQYYNGEERAKGNILERFSAQQFPDLHSELNLSSLELGDSALYFCASSVDGRNYEQYFGPGTRLTVT.

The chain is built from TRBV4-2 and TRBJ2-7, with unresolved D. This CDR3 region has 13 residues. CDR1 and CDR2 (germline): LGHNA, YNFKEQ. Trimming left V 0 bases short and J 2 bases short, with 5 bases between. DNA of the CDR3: TGTGCCAGCAGCCAAGATCCAACCTACGAGCAGTACTTC. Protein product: CASSQDPTYEQYF.

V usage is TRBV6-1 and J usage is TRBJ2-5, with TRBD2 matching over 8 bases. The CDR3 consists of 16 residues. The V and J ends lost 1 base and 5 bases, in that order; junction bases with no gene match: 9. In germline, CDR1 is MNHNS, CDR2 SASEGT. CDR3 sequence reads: CASSEVRGRSWETQYF. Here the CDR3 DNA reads TGTGCCAGCAGTGAAGTCCGCGGGAGGAGCTGGGAGACCCAGTACTTC.

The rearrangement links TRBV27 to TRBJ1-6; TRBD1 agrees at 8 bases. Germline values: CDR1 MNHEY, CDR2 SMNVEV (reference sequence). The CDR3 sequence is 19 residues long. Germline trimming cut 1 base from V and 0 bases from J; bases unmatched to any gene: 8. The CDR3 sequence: CASSLWGDRSYSYNSPLHF. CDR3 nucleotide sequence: TGTGCCAGCAGTTTATGGGGGGACAGGAGTTACTCCTATAATTCACCCCTCCACTTT.

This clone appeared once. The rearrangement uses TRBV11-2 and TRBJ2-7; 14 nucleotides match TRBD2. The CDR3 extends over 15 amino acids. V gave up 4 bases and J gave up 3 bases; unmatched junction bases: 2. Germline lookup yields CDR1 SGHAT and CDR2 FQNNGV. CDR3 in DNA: TGTGCCAGCAGCTCCGGGACTAGCGGGAGCTACGAGCAGTACTTC. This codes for CASSSGTSGSYEQYF.

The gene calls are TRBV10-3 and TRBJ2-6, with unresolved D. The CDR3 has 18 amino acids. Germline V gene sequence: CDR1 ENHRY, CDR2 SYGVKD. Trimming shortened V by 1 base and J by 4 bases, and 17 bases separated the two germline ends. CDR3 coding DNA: TGTGCCATCAGTGAGTTAGGTCCGGCTGGGAAGGGGGCCAACGTCCTGACTTTC. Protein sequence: CAISELGPAGKGANVLTF.

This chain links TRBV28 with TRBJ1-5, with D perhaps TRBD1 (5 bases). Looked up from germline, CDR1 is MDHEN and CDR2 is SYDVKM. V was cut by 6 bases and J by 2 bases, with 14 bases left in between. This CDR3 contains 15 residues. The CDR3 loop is CASSQGGDGNQPQHF. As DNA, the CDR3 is TGTGCCAGCAGCCAGGGCGGCGACGGCAATCAGCCCCAGCATTTT.

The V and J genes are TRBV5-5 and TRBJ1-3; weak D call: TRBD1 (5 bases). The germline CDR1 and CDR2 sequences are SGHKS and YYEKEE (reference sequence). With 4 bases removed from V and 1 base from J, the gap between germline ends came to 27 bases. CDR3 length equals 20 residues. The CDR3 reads CASSLRTLGGTTSSGNTIYF. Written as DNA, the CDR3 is TGTGCCAGCAGCCTCCGCACCCTGGGGGGGACCACTTCATCTGGAAACACCATATATTTT.

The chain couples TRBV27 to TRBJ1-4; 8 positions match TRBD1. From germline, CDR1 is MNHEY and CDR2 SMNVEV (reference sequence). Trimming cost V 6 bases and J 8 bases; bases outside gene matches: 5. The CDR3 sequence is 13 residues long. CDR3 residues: CASRHRDREKLFF. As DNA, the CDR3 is TGTGCCAGCAGACACCGGGACAGGGAAAAACTGTTTTTT.

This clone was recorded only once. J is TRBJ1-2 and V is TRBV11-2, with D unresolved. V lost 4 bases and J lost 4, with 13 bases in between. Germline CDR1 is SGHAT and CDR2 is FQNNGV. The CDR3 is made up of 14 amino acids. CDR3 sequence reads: CASSSLGVAYGYTF. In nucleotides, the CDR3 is TGTGCCAGCAGCTCCCTTGGGGTGGCCTATGGCTACACCTTC.

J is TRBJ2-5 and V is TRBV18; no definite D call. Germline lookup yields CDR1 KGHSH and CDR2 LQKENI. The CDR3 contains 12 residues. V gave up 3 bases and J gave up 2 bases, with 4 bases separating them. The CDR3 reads CASSPGQETQYF. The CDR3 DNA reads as TGTGCCAGCTCACCTGGACAAGAGACCCAGTACTTC. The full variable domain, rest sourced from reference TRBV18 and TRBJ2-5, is NAGVMQNPRHLVRRRGQEARLRCSPMKGHSHVYWYRQLPEEGLKFMVYLQKENIIDESGMPKERFSAEFPKEGPSILRIQQVVRGDSAAYFCASSPGQETQYFGPGTRLLVL.

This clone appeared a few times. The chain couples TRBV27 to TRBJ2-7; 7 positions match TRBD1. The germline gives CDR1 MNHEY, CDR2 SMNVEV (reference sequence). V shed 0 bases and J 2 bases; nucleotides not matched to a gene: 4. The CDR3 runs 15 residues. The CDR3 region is CASSLSWTGTYEQYF. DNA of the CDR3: TGTGCCAGCAGTTTATCGTGGACAGGAACCTACGAGCAGTACTTC.

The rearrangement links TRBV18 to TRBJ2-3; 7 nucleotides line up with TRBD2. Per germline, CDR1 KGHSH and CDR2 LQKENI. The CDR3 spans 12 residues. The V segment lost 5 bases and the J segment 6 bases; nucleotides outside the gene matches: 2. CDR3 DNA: TGTGCCAGCTCAGCAGCGGGGGATACGCAGTATTTT. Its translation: CASSAAGDTQYF. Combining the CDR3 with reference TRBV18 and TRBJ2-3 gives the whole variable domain NAGVMQNPRHLVRRRGQEARLRCSPMKGHSHVYWYRQLPEEGLKFMVYLQKENIIDESGMPKERFSAEFPKEGPSILRIQQVVRGDSAAYFCASSAAGDTQYFGPGTRLTVL.

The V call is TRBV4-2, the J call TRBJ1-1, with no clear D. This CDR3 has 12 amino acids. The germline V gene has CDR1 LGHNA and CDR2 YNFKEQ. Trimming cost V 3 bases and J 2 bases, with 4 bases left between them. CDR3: CASSHINTEAFF. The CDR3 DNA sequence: TGTGCCAGCAGCCACATAAACACTGAAGCTTTCTTT.